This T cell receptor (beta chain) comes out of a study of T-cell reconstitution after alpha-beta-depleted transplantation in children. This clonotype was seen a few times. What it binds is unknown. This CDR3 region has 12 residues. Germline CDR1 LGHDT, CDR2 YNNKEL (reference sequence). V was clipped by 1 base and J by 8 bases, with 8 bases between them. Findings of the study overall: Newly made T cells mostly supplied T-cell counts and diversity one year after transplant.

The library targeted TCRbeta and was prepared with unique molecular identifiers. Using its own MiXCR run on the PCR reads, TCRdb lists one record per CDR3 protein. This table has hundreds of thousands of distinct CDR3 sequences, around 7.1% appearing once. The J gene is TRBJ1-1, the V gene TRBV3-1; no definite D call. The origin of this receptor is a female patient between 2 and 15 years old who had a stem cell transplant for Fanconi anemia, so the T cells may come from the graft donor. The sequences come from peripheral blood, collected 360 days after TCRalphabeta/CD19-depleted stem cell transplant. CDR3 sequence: CASSQVVGEAFF. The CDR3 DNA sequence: TGTGCCAGCAGCCAAGTGGTAGGGGAAGCTTTCTTT.